This T cell receptor beta chain was recorded in a study of Ad26.COV2.S vaccination and SARS-CoV-2 variants. Treatment reported: some 20 received Ad26.COV2.S at low or high dose, single or two shots; 5 received placebo; per-sample allocation not given. Vaccine and placebo recipients were sampled on day 63 after the first injection. In Boston, the donor was an adult between 18-55 years of age. Germline CDR1 and CDR2: MGHDK and SYGVNS. This CDR3 comprises 14 residues. V was pared by 7 bases and J by 4 bases, with 5 bases of the junction left unmatched. The table came from immunoSEQ multiplex PCR; TCRdb's copy has only in-frame clones and leaves some out. The sample has roughly 420,000 clones; 85% to 90% are singletons.

The input for sequencing was peripheral blood, taken in a trial of Ad26.COV2.S vaccine versus placebo. The genes are TRBV25-1 and TRBJ1-2; 11 nucleotides line up with TRBD1. This receptor was identified in a person aged 18-65 years who received the Ad26.COV2.S COVID-19 vaccine or a placebo. The CDR3 sequence is CASMGTGGVYGYTF. As DNA, the CDR3 is TGTGCCAGCATGGGGACAGGGGGAGTCTATGGCTACACCTTC.